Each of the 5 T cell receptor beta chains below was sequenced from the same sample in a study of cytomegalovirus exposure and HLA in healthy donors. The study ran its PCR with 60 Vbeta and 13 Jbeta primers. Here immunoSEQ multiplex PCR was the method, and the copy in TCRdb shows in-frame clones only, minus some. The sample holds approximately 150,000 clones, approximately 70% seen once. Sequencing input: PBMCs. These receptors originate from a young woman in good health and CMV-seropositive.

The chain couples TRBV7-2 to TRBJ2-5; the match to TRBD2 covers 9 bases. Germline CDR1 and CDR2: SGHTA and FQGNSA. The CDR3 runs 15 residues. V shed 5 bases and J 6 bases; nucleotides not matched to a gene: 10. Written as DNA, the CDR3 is TGTGCCAGCAGCCCATATCAGACTAGCGGAAAGACCCAGTACTTC. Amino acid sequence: CASSPYQTSGKTQYF. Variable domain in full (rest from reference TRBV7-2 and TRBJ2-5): GAGVSQSPSNKVTEKGKDVELRCDPISGHTALYWYRQSLGQGLEFLIYFQGNSAPDKSGLPSDRFSAERTGGSVSTLTIQRTQQEDSAVYLCASSPYQTSGKTQYFGPGTRLLVL.

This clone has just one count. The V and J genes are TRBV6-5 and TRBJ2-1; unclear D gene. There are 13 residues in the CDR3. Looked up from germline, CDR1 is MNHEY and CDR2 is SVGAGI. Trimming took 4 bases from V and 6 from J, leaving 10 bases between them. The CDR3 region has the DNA TGTGCCAGCAGTTTCTTACCCGGCAATGAGCAGTTCTTC. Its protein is CASSFLPGNEQFF.

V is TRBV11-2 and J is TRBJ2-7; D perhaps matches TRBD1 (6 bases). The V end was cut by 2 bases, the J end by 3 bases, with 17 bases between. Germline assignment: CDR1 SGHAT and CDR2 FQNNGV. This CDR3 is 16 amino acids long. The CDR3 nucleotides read TGTGCCAGCAGCTTAAATTTCCCCGGACAGATCTACGAGCAGTACTTC. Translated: CASSLNFPGQIYEQYF.

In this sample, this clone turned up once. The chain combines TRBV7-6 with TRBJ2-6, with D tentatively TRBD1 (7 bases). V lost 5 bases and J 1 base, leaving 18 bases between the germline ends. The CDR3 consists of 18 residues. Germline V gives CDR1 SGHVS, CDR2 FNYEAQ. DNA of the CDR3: TGTGCCAGCAGCGGTCGGAGGGACAGCTTATCTGGGGCCAACGTCCTGACTTTC. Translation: CASSGRRDSLSGANVLTF.

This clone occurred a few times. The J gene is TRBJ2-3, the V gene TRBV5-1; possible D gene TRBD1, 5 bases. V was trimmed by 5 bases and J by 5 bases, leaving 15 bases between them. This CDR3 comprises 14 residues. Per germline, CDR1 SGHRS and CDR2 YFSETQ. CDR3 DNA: TGCGCCAGCAGTGGGGCAGCCCCCAAAGATACGCAGTATTTT. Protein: CASSGAAPKDTQYF.